The T cell receptor beta chain under discussion was sequenced for a study of siplizumab effects on memory and regulatory T cells. Assaying covered about 99,000 TCR templates per sample. This table comes from immunoSEQ multiplex PCR, and its TCRdb copy is limited to in-frame clones, with some not included. Here the sample spans roughly 56,000 clones, 85% to 95% being singletons. The CDR3 has 14 residues. Per germline, CDR1 SGHTA and CDR2 FQGNSA. The V segment lost 3 bases and the J segment 6 bases; nucleotides outside the gene matches: 4. The chain links TRBV7-2 to TRBJ2-1; TRBD2 aligns across 8 bases. Sequencing was carried out using CD8+ T cells sorted from blood. The clonotype was recovered from a human donor in good health. CDR3 DNA sequence: TGTGCCAGCAGCTTTTCCCTAGCGGGCAATGAGCAGTTCTTC. Translating gives CASSFSLAGNEQFF. The full variable domain, in which reference TRBV7-2 and TRBJ2-1 provide the parts outside the CDR3, is GAGVSQSPSNKVTEKGKDVELRCDPISGHTALYWYRQSLGQGLEFLIYFQGNSAPDKSGLPSDRFSAERTGGSVSTLTIQRTQQEDSAVYLCASSFSLAGNEQFFGPGTRLTVL.